Following are 12 T cell receptor beta chains from one sample sequenced in a study of blood T cell repertoires in COVID-19. Profiling relied on immunoSEQ multiplex PCR, and the TCRdb table lists in-frame clones only, not all of them. The data show around 37,000 clones, roughly 90% seen once. The sample was peripheral blood. These receptor sequences come from a man aged 55 to 70 with active or convalescent COVID-19.

CDR3 loop: CASSYSKSVHTDTQYF. The DNA for the CDR3 is TGTGCCAGCAGTTACTCGAAGAGCGTACACACAGATACGCAGTATTTT. V usage is TRBV6-6 and J usage is TRBJ2-3; no firm D call. This CDR3 spans 16 amino acids. V was cut by 0 bases and J by 2 bases, with 12 bases left in between. CDR1 is MNHNY and CDR2 is SVGAGI in the germline V gene (reference sequence).

The V and J genes are TRBV28 and TRBJ1-1; D is undetermined. This CDR3 has 14 amino acids. Looked up from germline, CDR1 is MDHEN and CDR2 is SYDVKM. Trimming stripped 6 bases from V and 10 bases from J, with 21 bases between. The CDR3 nucleotides are TGTGCCAGCAGCACCAACTCAGACCCCGGAGGAGCTTTCTTT. Translating it yields CASSTNSDPGGAFF.

The genes are TRBV27 and TRBJ2-2; 10 nucleotides align to TRBD1. CDR1 and CDR2 from the germline V gene are MNHEY and SMNVEV (reference sequence). V shed 4 bases, J shed 7 bases, and the junction held 9 bases outside the gene matches. This CDR3 has 16 amino acids. The CDR3 sequence is CASSSNRDRGGGELFF. The DNA of the CDR3 is TGTGCCAGCAGTTCGAACCGGGACAGGGGCGGCGGGGAGCTGTTTTTT.

In this sample, this clone turned up a few times. This chain connects TRBV6-2 or TRBV6-3 to TRBJ1-2; D is ambiguous. V lost 0 bases to trimming and J lost 4 bases, with 9 bases between them. CDR1 is MNHEY, CDR2 SVGEGT, per germline. CDR3 length: 14 amino acids. The CDR3: CASSYSRGSYGYTF. CDR3 bases: TGTGCCAGCAGTTACTCTCGGGGTTCCTATGGCTACACCTTC.

This clone appeared once. The J gene is TRBJ1-1, the V gene TRBV7-3, with D possibly being TRBD1 (6 bases). Germline CDR1 SGHTA, CDR2 FQGTGA. The CDR3 is 15 residues long. V shed 0 bases and J shed 2 bases, with 10 bases lying between them. The CDR3 region is CASSLTSGDNTEAFF. CDR3 nucleotides: TGTGCCAGCAGCTTAACGTCAGGGGATAACACTGAAGCTTTCTTT.

The chain is built from TRBV5-4 and TRBJ2-3; a weak D match, TRBD2 (5 bases). Germline V lookup: CDR1 SGHNT, CDR2 YYREEE (reference sequence). The CDR3 runs to 15 residues. The V and J ends lost 2 bases and 0 bases respectively, with 10 bases between them. The CDR3 bases are TGTGCCAGCAGCTTTTACCCTAGCAGCACAGATACGCAGTATTTT. Amino acids: CASSFYPSSTDTQYF.

This rearrangement joins TRBV19 to TRBJ1-5; maybe TRBD1 (5 bases). Between the trimmed V and J ends, which lost 1 base and 7 bases, there was a span of 14 bases. The germline gives CDR1 LNHDA, CDR2 SQIVND (reference sequence). The CDR3 sequence is 15 residues long. Written as DNA, the CDR3 is TGTGCCAGTAGTATAGGACCCATCAACAGGCAGCCCCAGCATTTT. Translation: CASSIGPINRQPQHF.

This clone came up a few times. The chain links TRBV7-3 to TRBJ2-7; D call uncertain. V was clipped by 5 bases and J by 3 bases, with 11 bases between them. CDR1 and CDR2 (germline): SGHTA, FQGTGA. This CDR3 spans 13 amino acids. For the CDR3, the DNA is TGTGCCAGCAGCACTGACTGGAACTACGAGCAGTACTTC. As protein: CASSTDWNYEQYF.

The chain has TRBV28 and TRBJ2-4; 9 bases align to TRBD2. Germline values: CDR1 MDHEN, CDR2 SYDVKM. CDR3 size: 18 residues. The V and J ends lost 5 bases and 2 bases, in that order; junction bases with no gene match: 13. The CDR3 region has the DNA TGTGCCAGCAGTCCGACAGCTAGCGGGATAGACCCCAAAAACATTCAGTACTTC. This codes for CASSPTASGIDPKNIQYF.

The rearrangement joins TRBV15 to TRBJ1-5; D may be TRBD1 (5 bases). Germline assignment: CDR1 LNHNV and CDR2 YYDKDF (reference sequence). The CDR3 spans 16 residues. The V end lost 5 bases, the J end lost 6 bases, and 20 bases lay between the germline ends. The CDR3 protein is CATSPRVFSMGQPQHF. The CDR3 nucleotides are TGTGCCACCAGCCCCAGGGTCTTCTCAATGGGTCAGCCCCAGCATTTT.

This clone was seen only once. The rearrangement links TRBV10-3 to TRBJ1-1, with a tentative D call TRBD1 (5 bases). From germline, CDR1 is ENHRY and CDR2 SYGVKD. The ends were cut back, 2 bases at V and 1 base at J, with 14 bases in the middle. This CDR3 contains 16 residues. The CDR3 loop reads CAISEVKHGGNTEAFF. In DNA form, the CDR3 reads TGTGCCATCAGTGAGGTAAAGCACGGGGGGAACACTGAAGCTTTCTTT.

The chain employs TRBV7-9 and TRBJ1-6; D might be TRBD1 (5 bases). CDR1 is SEHNR and CDR2 is FQNEAQ in the germline V gene (reference sequence). The CDR3 is 12 amino acids. V shed 4 bases and J shed 10 bases, with 8 bases lying between them. CDR3 nucleotides: TGTGCCAGCAGCTCAGGGCGATCACCCCTCCACTTT. It specifies CASSSGRSPLHF.